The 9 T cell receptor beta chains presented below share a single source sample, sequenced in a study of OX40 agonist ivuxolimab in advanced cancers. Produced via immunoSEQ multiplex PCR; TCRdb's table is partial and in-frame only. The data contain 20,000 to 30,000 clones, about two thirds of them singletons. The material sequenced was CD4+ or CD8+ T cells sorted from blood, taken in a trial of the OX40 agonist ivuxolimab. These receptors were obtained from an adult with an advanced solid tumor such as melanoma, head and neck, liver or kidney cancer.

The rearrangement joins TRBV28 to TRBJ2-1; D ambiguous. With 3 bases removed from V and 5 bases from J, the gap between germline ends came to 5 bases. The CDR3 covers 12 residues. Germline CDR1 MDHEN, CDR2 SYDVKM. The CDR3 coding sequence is TGTGCCAGCAGTTTTCTGGACAATGAGCAGTTCTTC. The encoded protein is CASSFLDNEQFF.

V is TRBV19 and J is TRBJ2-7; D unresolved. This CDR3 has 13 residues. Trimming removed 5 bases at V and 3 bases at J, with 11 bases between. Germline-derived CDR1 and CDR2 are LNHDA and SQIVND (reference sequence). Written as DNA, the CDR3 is TGTGCCAGTAGTCCGGCTACGGGCTACGAGCAGTACTTC. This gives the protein CASSPATGYEQYF.

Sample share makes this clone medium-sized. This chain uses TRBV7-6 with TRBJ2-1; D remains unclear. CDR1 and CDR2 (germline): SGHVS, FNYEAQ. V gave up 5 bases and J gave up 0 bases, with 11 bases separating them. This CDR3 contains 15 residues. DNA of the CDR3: TGTGCCAGCAGCCCGGACCGGAGCTCCTACAATGAGCAGTTCTTC. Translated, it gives CASSPDRSSYNEQFF. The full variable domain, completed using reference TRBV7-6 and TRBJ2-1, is GAGVSQSPRYKVTKRGQDVALRCDPISGHVSLYWYRQALGQGPEFLTYFNYEAQQDKSGLPNDRFSAERPEGSISTLTIQRTEQRDSAMYRCASSPDRSSYNEQFFGPGTRLTVL.

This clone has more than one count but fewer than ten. Here the CDR3 reads CASSSMPQAENTGELFF. CDR3 DNA sequence: TGTGCCAGCAGCTCTATGCCCCAGGCCGAGAACACCGGGGAGCTGTTTTTT. The rearrangement joins TRBV7-3 to TRBJ2-2; D not resolved. From germline, CDR1 is SGHTA and CDR2 FQGTGA. Trimming pared 4 bases from V and 1 base from J, leaving 16 bases between. This CDR3 has 17 amino acids.

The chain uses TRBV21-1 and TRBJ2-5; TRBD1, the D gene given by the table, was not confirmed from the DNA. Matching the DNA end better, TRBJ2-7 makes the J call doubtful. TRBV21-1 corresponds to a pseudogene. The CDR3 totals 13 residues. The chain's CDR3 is CASRFSGHYEQYF. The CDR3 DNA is TGTGCCAGCAGGTTTTCAGGGCACTACGAGCAGTACTTC.

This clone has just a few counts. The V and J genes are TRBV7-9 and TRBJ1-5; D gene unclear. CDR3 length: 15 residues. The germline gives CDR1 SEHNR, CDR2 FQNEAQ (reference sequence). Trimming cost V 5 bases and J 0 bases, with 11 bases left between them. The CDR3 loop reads CASSPTPSSNQPQHF. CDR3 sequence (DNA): TGTGCCAGCAGCCCCACGCCGAGTAGCAATCAGCCCCAGCATTTT.

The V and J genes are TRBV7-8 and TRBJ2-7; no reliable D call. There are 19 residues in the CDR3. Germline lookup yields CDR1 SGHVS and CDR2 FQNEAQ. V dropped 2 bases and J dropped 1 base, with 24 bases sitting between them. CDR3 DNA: TGTGCCAGCAGCTTATCCATCACCTTCCAGGACGGTTTTTCCTACGAGCAGTACTTC. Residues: CASSLSITFQDGFSYEQYF.

This chain's CDR3 is CASSHGQGSGNEQFF. As DNA, the CDR3 is TGCGCCAGCAGCCACGGACAGGGGAGTGGCAATGAGCAGTTCTTC. The gene calls are TRBV4-3 and TRBJ2-1, with 9 nucleotides matching TRBD1. The CDR3 has 15 amino acids. Germline V CDR1 and CDR2: LGHNA, YSLEER. Trimming at V came to 3 bases and at J to 6 bases, leaving 6 bases not matched to a gene.

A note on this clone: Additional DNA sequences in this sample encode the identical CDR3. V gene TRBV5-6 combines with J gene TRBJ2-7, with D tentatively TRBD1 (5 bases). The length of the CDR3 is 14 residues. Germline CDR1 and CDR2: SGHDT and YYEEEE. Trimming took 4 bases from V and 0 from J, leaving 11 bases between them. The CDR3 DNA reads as TGTGCCAGCAGCCTTGGACAAAGCTCCTACGAGCAGTACTTC. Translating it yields CASSLGQSSYEQYF.